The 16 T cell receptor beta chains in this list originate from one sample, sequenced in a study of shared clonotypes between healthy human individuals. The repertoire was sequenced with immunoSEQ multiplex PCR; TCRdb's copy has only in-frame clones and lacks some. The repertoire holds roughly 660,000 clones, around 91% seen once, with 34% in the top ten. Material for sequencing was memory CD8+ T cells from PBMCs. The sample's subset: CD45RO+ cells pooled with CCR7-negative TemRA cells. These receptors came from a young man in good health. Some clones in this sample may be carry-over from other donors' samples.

CDR3 DNA sequence: TGTGCCATCGCCGAGGGGACCGGGGAGCTGTTTTTT. It yields the protein CAIAEGTGELFF. The rearrangement links TRBV10-3 to TRBJ2-2, with D perhaps assigned TRBD1 or TRBD2 (5 bases each). V lost 8 bases to trimming and J lost 5 bases, with 9 bases between them. Per the germline V gene, CDR1 is ENHRY and CDR2 is SYGVKD. CDR3 size: 12 residues.

CDR3 nucleotides: TGTGCCACCAGCAGAGTGCAGAGTACAGAGAGCTATGGCTACACCTTC. It translates to CATSRVQSTESYGYTF. V gene TRBV15 combines with J gene TRBJ1-2; D not resolved. The CDR3 covers 16 residues. V was cut by 1 base and J by 4 bases, with 16 bases left in between. Germline V gene sequence: CDR1 LNHNV, CDR2 YYDKDF (reference sequence).

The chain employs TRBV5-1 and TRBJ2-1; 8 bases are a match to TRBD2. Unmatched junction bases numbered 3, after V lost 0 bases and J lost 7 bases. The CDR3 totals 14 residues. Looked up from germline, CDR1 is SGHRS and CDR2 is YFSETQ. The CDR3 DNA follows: TGCGCCAGCAGCTTGGACGGGAGGGCGAATGAGCAGTTCTTC. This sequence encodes CASSLDGRANEQFF.

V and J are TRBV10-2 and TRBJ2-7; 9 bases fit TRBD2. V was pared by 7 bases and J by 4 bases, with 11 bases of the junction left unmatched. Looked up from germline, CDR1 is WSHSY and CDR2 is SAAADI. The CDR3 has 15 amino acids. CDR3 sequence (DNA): TGCGCCAGCAAACCTAAGGCTAGCGGGACATACGAGCAGTACTTC. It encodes CASKPKASGTYEQYF.

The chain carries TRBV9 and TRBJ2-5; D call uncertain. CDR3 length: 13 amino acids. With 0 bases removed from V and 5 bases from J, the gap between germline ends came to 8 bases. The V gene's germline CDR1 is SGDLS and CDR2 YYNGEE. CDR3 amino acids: CASSVGVGETQYF. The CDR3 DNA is TGTGCCAGCAGCGTAGGAGTCGGGGAGACCCAGTACTTC. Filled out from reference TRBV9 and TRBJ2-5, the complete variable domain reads DSGVTQTPKHLITATGQRVTLRCSPRSGDLSVYWYQQSLDQGLQFLIQYYNGEERAKGNILERFSAQQFPDLHSELNLSSLELGDSALYFCASSVGVGETQYFGPGTRLLVL.

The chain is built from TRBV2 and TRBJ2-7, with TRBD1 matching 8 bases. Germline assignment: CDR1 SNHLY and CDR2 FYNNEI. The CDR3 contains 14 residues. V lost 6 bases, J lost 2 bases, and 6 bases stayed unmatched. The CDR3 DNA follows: TGTGCCAGCAGCCTCGCGGACAGGGCCTACGAGCAGTACTTC. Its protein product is CASSLADRAYEQYF.

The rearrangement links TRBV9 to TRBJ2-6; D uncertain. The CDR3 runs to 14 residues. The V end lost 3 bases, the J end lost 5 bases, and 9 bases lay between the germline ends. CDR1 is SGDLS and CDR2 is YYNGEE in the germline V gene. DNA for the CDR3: TGTGCCAGCAGCGCGACCCAGAGGGCCAACGTCCTGACTTTC. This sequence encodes CASSATQRANVLTF.

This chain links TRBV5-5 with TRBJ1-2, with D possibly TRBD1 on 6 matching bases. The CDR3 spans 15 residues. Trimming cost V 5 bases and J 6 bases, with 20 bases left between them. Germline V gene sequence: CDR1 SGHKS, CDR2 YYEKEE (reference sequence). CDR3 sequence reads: CASREFVGGLNGYTF. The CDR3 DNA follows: TGTGCCAGCAGAGAGTTTGTAGGGGGACTCAATGGCTACACCTTC. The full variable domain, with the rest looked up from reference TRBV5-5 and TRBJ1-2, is DAGVTQSPTHLIKTRGQQVTLRCSPISGHKSVSWYQQVLGQGPQFIFQYYEKEERGRGNFPDRFSARQFPNYSSELNVNALLLGDSALYLCASREFVGGLNGYTFGSGTRLTVV.

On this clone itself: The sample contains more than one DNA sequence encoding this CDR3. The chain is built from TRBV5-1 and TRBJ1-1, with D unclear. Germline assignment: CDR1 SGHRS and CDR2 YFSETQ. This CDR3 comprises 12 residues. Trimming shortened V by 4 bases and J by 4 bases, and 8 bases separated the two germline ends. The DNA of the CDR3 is TGCGCCAGCAGCACTACGGGCACTGAAGCTTTCTTT. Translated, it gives CASSTTGTEAFF.

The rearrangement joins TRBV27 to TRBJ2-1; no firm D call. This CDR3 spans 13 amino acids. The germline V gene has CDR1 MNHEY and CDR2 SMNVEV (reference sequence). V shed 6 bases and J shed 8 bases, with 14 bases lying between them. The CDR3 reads CASRSLVVHEQFF. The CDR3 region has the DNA TGTGCCAGCAGATCGTTAGTGGTCCATGAGCAGTTCTTC.

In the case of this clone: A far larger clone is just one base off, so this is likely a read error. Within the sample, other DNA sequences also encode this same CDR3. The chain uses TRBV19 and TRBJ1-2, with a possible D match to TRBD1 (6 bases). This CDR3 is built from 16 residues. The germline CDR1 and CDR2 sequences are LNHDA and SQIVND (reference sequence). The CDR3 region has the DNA TGCGCCAGTAGTACCCGGACAGCCCGAACACCCTATGGCTACACCTTC. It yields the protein CASSTRTARTPYGYTF.

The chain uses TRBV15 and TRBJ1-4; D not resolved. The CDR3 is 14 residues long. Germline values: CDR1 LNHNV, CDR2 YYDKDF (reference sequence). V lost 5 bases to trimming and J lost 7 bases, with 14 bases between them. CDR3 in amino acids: CATSSRQVPEKLFF. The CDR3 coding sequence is TGTGCCACCAGCTCCCGCCAGGTCCCTGAAAAACTGTTTTTT. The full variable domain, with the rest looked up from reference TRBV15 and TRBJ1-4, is DAMVIQNPRYQVTQFGKPVTLSCSQTLNHNVMYWYQQKSSQAPKLLFHYYDKDFNNEADTPDNFQSRRPNTSFCFLDIRSPGLGDTAMYLCATSSRQVPEKLFFGSGTQLSVL.

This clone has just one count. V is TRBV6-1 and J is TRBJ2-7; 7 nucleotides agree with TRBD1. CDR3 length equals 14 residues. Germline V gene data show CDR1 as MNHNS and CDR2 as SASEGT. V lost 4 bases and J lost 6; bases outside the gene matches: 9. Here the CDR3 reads CASSGRDRPAEQYF. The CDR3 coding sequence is TGTGCCAGCAGTGGACGGGACAGACCTGCCGAGCAGTACTTC.

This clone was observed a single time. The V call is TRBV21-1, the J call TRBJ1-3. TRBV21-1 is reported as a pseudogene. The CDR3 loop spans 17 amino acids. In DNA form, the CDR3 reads TGTGCCGCACTCGGCCGGCCGGGCTACCGCTCTGGAAACACCATATATTTT. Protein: CAALGRPGYRSGNTIYF.

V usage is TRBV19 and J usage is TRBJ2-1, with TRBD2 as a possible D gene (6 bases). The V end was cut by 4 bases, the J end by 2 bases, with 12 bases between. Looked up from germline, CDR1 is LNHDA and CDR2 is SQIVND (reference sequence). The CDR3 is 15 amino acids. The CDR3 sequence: CASSTSRRAYNEQFF. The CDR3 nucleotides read TGTGCCAGTAGTACCAGTCGGAGGGCCTACAATGAGCAGTTCTTC.

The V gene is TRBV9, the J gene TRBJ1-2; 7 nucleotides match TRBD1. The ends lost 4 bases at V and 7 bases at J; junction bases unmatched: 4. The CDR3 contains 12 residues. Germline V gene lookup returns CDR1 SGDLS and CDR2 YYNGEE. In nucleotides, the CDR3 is TGTGCCAGCAGCCCGACAGGGAGTGGCTACACCTTC. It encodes CASSPTGSGYTF.